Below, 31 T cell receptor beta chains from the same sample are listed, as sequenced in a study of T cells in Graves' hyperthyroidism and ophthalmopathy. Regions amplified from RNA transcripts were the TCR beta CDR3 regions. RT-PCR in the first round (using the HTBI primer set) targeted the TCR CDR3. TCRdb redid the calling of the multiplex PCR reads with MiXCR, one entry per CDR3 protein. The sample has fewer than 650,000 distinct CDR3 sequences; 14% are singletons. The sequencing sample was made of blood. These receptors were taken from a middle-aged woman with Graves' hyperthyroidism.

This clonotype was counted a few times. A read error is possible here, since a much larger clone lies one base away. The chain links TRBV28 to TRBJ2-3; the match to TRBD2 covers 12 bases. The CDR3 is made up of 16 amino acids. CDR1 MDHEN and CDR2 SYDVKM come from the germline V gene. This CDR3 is CAGSLGLAGGKDTQYF. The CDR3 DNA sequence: TGTGCCGGCAGTTTAGGGCTAGCGGGGGGGAAAGATACGCAGTATTTT.

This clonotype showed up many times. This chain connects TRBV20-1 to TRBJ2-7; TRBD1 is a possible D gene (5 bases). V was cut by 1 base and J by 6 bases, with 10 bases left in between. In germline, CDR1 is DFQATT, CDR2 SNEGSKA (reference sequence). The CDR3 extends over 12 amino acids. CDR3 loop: CSARVQGSEQYF. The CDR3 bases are TGCAGTGCTAGAGTCCAGGGTTCCGAGCAGTACTTC.

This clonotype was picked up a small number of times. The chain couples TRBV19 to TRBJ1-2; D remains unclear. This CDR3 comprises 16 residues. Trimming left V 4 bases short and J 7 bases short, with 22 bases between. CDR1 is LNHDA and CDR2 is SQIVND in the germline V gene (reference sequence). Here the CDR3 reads CASSSPFLAAGGGYTF. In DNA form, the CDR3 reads TGTGCCAGTAGTAGCCCCTTCTTGGCCGCTGGTGGTGGCTACACCTTC.

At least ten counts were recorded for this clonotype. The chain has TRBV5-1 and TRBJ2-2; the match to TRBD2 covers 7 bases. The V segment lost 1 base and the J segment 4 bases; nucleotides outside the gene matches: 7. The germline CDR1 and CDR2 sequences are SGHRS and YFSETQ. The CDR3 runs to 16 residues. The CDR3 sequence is CASSLTAGVVTGELFF. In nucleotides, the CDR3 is TGCGCCAGCAGCTTGACGGCGGGAGTGGTCACCGGGGAGCTGTTTTTT.

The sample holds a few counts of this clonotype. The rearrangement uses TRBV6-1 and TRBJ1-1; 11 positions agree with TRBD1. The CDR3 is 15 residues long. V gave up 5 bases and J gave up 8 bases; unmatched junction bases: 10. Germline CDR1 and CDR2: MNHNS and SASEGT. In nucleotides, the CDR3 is TGTGCCAGCAGTTTGGGGGACAGGGGGTCTTCCGAAGCTTTCTTT. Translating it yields CASSLGDRGSSEAFF.

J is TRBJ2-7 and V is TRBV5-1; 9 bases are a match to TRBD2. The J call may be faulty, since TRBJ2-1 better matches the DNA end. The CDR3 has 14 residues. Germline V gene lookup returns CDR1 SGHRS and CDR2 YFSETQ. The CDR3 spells CASSLASGAYEQFF. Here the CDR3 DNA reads TGCGCCAGCAGCTTGGCTAGCGGGGCCTACGAGCAGTTCTTC.

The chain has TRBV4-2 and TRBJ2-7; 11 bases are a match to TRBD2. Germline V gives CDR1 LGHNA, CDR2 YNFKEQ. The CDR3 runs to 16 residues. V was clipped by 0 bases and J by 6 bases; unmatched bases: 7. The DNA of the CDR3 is TGTGCCAGCAGCCAAGATCAACTAGCGGGAGCAGTCGAGCAGTACTTC. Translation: CASSQDQLAGAVEQYF.

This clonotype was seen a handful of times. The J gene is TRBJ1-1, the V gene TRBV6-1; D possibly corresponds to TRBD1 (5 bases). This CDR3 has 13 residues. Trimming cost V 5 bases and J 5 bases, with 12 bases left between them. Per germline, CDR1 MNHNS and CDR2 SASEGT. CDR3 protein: CASSWDRKTEAFF. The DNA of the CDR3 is TGTGCCAGCAGTTGGGACCGGAAGACTGAAGCTTTCTTT.

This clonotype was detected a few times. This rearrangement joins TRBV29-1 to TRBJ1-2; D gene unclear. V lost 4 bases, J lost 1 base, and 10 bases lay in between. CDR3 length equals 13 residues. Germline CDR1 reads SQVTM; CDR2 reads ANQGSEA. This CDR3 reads CSVVGRLNYGYTF. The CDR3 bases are TGCAGCGTTGTTGGCAGGCTTAACTATGGCTACACCTTC.

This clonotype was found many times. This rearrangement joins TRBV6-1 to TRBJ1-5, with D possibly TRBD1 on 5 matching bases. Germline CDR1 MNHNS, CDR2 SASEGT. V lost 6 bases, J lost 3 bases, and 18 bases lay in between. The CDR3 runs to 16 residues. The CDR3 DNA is TGTGCCAGCAGCGTAAGCCGGGTGGACAACAATCAGCCCCAGCATTTT. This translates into CASSVSRVDNNQPQHF.

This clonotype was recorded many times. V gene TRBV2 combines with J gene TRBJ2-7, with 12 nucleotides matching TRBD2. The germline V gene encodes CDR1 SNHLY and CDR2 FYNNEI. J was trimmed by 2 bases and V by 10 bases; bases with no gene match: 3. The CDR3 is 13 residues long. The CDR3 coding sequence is TGTGCCACCCGGACTAGCGGGACCTACGAGCAGTACTTC. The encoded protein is CATRTSGTYEQYF.

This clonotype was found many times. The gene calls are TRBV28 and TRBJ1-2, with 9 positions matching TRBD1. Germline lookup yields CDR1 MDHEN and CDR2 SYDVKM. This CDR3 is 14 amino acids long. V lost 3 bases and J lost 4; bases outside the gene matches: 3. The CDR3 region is CASSFDRGAYGYTF. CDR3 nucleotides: TGTGCCAGCAGTTTTGACAGGGGGGCCTATGGCTACACCTTC.

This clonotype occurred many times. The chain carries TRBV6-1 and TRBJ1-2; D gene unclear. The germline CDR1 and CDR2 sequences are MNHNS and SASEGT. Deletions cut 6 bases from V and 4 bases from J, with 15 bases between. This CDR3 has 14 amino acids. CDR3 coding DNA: TGTGCCAGCAGCTCAAGCCCGGGGTTCTATGGCTACACCTTC. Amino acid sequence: CASSSSPGFYGYTF.

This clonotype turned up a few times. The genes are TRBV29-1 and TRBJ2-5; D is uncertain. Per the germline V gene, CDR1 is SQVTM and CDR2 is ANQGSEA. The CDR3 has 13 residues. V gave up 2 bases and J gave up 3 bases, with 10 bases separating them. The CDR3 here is CSVEIGKEETQYF. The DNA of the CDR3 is TGCAGCGTTGAAATTGGCAAAGAAGAGACCCAGTACTTC.

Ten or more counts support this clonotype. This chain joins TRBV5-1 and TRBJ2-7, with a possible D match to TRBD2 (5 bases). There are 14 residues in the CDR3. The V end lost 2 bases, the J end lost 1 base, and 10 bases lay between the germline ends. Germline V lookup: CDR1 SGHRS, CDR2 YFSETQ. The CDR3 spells CASSFLDSSYEQYF. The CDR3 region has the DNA TGCGCCAGCAGCTTTCTGGACTCGTCCTACGAGCAGTACTTC.

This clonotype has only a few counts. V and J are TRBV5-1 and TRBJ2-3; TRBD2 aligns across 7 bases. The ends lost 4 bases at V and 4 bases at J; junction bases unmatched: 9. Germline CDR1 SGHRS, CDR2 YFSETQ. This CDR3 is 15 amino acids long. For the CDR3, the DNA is TGCGCCAGCAGCCCGGTGCGGGAGTCGGCAGATACGCAGTATTTT. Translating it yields CASSPVRESADTQYF. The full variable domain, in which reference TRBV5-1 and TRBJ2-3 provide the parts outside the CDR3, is KAGVTQTPRYLIKTRGQQVTLSCSPISGHRSVSWYQQTPGQGLQFLFEYFSETQRNKGNFPGRFSGRQFSNSRSEMNVSTLELGDSALYLCASSPVRESADTQYFGPGTRLTVL.

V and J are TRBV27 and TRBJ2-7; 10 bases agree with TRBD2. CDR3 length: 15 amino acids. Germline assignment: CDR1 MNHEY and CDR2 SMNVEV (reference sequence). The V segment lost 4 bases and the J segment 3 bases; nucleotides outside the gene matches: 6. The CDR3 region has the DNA TGTGCCAGCAGTTCTTGGGTAGCGGGGGGCTACGAGCAGTACTTC. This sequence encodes CASSSWVAGGYEQYF.

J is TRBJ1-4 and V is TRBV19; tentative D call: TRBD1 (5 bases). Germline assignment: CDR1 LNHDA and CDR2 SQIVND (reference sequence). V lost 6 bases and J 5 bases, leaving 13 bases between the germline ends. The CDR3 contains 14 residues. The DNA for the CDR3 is TGTGCCAGTAGCTCAAGGGGACTAAATGAAAAACTGTTTTTT. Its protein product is CASSSRGLNEKLFF.

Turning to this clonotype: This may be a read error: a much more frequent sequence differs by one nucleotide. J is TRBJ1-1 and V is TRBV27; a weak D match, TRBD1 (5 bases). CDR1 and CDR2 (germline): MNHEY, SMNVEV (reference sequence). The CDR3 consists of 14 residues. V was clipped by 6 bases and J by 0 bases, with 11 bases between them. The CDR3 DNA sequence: TGTGCCAGCAGGTCCGACAGCATGAACACTGAAGCTTTCTTT. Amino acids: CASRSDSMNTEAFF.

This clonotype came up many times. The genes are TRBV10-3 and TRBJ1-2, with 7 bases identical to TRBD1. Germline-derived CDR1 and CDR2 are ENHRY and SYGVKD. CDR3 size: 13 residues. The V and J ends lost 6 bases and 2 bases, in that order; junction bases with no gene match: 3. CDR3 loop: CAIRQTGNYGYTF. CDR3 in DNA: TGTGCCATCAGACAGACAGGGAACTATGGCTACACCTTC.

Here the CDR3 reads CASSGTGGGEKLFF. The DNA for the CDR3 is TGTGCCAGCAGCGGGACAGGAGGAGGCGAAAAACTGTTTTTT. This chain uses TRBV9 with TRBJ1-4, with 7 bases that match TRBD1. CDR1 is SGDLS, CDR2 YYNGEE, per germline. The trim removed 3 bases at V and 8 bases at J, leaving 7 bases unmatched. The CDR3 consists of 14 residues.

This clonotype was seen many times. Written as DNA, the CDR3 is TGTGCCAGCAGTATTGGGGGAACCTACGAGCAGTACTTC. The encoded protein is CASSIGGTYEQYF. The chain is built from TRBV12-3 or TRBV12-4 and TRBJ2-7, with D tentatively TRBD1 or TRBD2 (5 bases each). CDR3 length: 13 residues. V lost 5 bases and J lost 2, with 10 bases in between.

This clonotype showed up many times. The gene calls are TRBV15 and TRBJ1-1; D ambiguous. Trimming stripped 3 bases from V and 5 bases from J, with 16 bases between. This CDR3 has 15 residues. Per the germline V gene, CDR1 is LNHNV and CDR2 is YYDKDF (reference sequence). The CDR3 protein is CATSSYPGVGTEAFF. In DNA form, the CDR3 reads TGTGCCACCAGCAGTTACCCCGGGGTCGGAACTGAAGCTTTCTTT.

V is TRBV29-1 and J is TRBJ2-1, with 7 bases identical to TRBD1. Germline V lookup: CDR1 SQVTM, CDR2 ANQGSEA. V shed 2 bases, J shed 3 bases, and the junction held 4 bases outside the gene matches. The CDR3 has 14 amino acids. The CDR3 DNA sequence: TGCAGCGTTGAACTCCGGGACAGCTACAATGAGCAGTTCTTC. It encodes CSVELRDSYNEQFF.

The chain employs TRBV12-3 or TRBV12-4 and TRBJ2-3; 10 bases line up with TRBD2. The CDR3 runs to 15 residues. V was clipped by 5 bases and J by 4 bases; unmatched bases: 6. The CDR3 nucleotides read TGTGCCAGCAGTCAAGCGGGAGGGCAATCAGATACGCAGTATTTT. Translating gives CASSQAGGQSDTQYF.

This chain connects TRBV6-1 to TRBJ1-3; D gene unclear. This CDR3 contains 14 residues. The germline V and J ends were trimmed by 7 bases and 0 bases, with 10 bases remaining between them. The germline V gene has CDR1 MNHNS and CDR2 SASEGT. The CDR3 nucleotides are TGTGCCAGCACCCCCGACCTCTCTGGAAACACCATATATTTT. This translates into CASTPDLSGNTIYF.

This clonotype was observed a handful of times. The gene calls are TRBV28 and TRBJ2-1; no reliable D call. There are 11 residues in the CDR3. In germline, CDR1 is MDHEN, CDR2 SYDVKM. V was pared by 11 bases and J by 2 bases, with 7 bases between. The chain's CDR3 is CARGPYNEQFF. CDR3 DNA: TGTGCCCGAGGCCCCTACAATGAGCAGTTCTTC. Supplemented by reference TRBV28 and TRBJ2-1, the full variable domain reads DVKVTQSSRYLVKRTGEKVFLECVQDMDHENMFWYRQDPGLGLRLIYFSYDVKMKEKGDIPEGYSVSREKKERFSLILESASTNQTSMYLCARGPYNEQFFGPGTRLTVL.

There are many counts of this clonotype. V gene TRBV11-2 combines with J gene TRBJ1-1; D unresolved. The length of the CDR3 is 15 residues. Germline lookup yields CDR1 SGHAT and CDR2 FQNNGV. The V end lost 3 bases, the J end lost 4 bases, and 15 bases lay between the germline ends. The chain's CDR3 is CASSFLSGMSTEAFF. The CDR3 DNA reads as TGTGCCAGCAGCTTTTTGAGCGGGATGAGCACTGAAGCTTTCTTT.

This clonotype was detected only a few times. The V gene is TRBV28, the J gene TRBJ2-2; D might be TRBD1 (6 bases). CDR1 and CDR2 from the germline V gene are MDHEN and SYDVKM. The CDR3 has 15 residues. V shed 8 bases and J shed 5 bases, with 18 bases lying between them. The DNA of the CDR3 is TGTGCCAGCGGTATAGGACAGCGAGGGACCGGGGAGCTGTTTTTT. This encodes CASGIGQRGTGELFF.

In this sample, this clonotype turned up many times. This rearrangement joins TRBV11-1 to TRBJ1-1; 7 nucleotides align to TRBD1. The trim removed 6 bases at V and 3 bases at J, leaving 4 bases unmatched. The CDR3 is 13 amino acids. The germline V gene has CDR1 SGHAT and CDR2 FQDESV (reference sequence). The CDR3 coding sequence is TGTGCCAGCAGGAGGGACAGAGACACTGAAGCTTTCTTT. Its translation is CASRRDRDTEAFF.

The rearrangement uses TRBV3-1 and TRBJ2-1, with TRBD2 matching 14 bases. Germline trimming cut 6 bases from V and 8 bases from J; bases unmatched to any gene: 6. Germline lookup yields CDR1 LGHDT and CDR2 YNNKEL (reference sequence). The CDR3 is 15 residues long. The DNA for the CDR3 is TGTGCCAGCAGGGGGACTAGCGGGAGAGAGTATGAGCAGTTCTTC. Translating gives CASRGTSGREYEQFF.